This TCR beta chain was obtained from a study of cytomegalovirus exposure and HLA in healthy donors. Study background: There were 88 million or so unique TCRs (from HLA-typed donors) in an early data release. Around 77% of more than 300 genotyped donors fell in the Caucasian-associated ancestry cluster. Study-wide points: Cytomegalovirus association was listed for approximately 150 TCR beta chains.

Trimming left V 1 base short and J 4 bases short, with 13 bases between. Germline V gene lookup returns CDR1 SEHNR and CDR2 FQNEAQ (reference sequence). The CDR3 is made up of 15 amino acids. Comment on this clone: Its antigen is undetermined.

The PCR was carried out with 60 Vbeta primers and 13 Jbeta primers. Libraries were prepared by immunoSEQ multiplex PCR; TCRdb keeps only in-frame clonotypes and omits some of them. The sample has 90,000 to 120,000 clones, around 75% seen once; the top ten hold 12% to 15%. The sequenced sample consisted of PBMCs. This chain uses TRBV7-9 with TRBJ2-5, with D perhaps matching TRBD2 (7 bases). The source is a male donor in good health and CMV-seropositive. The CDR3 is CASSLVGGGLETQYF. DNA of the CDR3: TGTGCCAGCAGCTTAGTAGGGGGGGGTCTAGAGACCCAGTACTTC.